These 19 T cell receptor beta chains were all obtained from the same sample, sequenced in a study of shared clonotypes between healthy human individuals. TCRdb keeps only in-frame clones here, not all; method: immunoSEQ multiplex PCR. This table has roughly 590,000 clones, roughly 95% appearing once. In the naive CD8 group, cells lacked CD45RO and were positively selected for CCR7, so terminally differentiated effector memory CD45RA+ cells were left out. Sample: naive CD8+ T cells sorted from blood. The receptors shown here come from a woman aged 25 to 39 in good health.

This CDR3 is CASSGPWTADTQYF. CDR3 nucleotides: TGTGCCAGCAGTGGGCCTTGGACGGCAGATACGCAGTATTTT. The chain links TRBV6-1 to TRBJ2-3, with D unresolved. Germline values: CDR1 MNHNS, CDR2 SASEGT. The ends were cut back, 4 bases at V and 4 bases at J, with 12 bases in the middle. The CDR3 is made up of 14 amino acids.

V gene TRBV28 combines with J gene TRBJ2-7; 7 bases agree with TRBD1. The ends lost 6 bases at V and 3 bases at J; junction bases unmatched: 8. The germline gives CDR1 MDHEN, CDR2 SYDVKM. The CDR3 consists of 14 residues. This chain's CDR3 is CASRTGMSGYEQYF. CDR3 coding DNA: TGTGCCAGCAGGACAGGGATGTCGGGCTACGAGCAGTACTTC.

The chain combines TRBV5-6 with TRBJ2-7; 7 bases are shared with TRBD2. The germline CDR1 and CDR2 sequences are SGHDT and YYEEEE. The length of the CDR3 is 16 residues. V dropped 2 bases and J dropped 4; count of bases not matched to a gene: 12. In DNA, the CDR3 is TGTGCCAGCAGCTTTTTTGTGGGACTAAGTACTTACGAGCAGTACTTC. This codes for CASSFFVGLSTYEQYF.

Of note for this clone: At one of its ends the junction is not consistent with the germline gene, which may arise from a read error. V usage is TRBV2 and J usage is TRBJ2-5; D is uncertain. The J call is doubtful: the DNA matches TRBJ2-7 better. Germline V gene lookup returns CDR1 SNHLY and CDR2 FYNNEI. The CDR3 length is 14 residues. Here the CDR3 DNA reads TGTGCCAGCAGTGCGCCCCCGCCCTCCGACGAGCAGTACTTC. Translating it yields CASSAPPPSDEQYF.

This chain connects TRBV4-1 to TRBJ2-3; TRBD1 or TRBD2 may be the D gene (5 bases each). Germline-derived CDR1 and CDR2 are MGHRA and YSYEKL. The CDR3 totals 17 residues. The V end lost 1 base, the J end lost 6 bases, and 20 bases lay between the germline ends. CDR3 in amino acids: CASSQGLRGPPGDTQYF. In nucleotides, the CDR3 is TGCGCCAGCAGCCAAGGTCTCCGGGGCCCCCCAGGGGATACGCAGTATTTT.

The rearrangement uses TRBV2 and TRBJ1-2, with 7 bases aligning to TRBD1. Trimming at V came to 5 bases and at J to 5 bases, leaving 8 bases not matched to a gene. This CDR3 spans 14 amino acids. The germline gives CDR1 SNHLY, CDR2 FYNNEI. DNA of the CDR3: TGTGCCAGCAGTCCCGGGACAGAGGAGTATGGCTACACCTTC. Translated, it gives CASSPGTEEYGYTF.

CDR3 coding DNA: TGTGCCAGCAGTCCCGGGGTCCCCTACGAGCAGTACTTC. Its protein is CASSPGVPYEQYF. The chain couples TRBV27 to TRBJ2-5; D is possibly TRBD2 (5 bases). The J call may be wrong; the DNA end is better matched by TRBJ2-7. Germline V gene sequence: CDR1 MNHEY, CDR2 SMNVEV (reference sequence). This CDR3 comprises 13 residues.

The rearrangement uses TRBV7-3 and TRBJ1-1, with D perhaps matching TRBD1 (5 bases). CDR1 and CDR2 from the germline V gene are SGHTA and FQGTGA. Trimming removed 3 bases from V and 5 bases from J, with 10 bases in between. The CDR3 contains 13 residues. The CDR3 DNA is TGTGCCAGCAGCTTTGGGGGAAATACTGAAGCTTTCTTT. Its translation: CASSFGGNTEAFF.

This chain connects TRBV29-1 to TRBJ1-1, with a weak D call TRBD1 (5 bases). The CDR3 has 10 amino acids. Germline CDR1 is SQVTM and CDR2 is ANQGSEA. Written as DNA, the CDR3 is TGCAGTGCCCAGGACATTGAAGCTTTCTTT. This encodes CSAQDIEAFF.

This clone was detected only once. The V and J genes are TRBV2 and TRBJ2-2, with 10 positions matching TRBD1. Unmatched junction bases numbered 11, after V lost 10 bases and J lost 6 bases. The germline V gene encodes CDR1 SNHLY and CDR2 FYNNEI. The CDR3 covers 15 residues. CDR3 protein: CATNDGTGDPGELFF. The CDR3 DNA reads as TGTGCCACAAACGACGGGACAGGGGATCCCGGGGAGCTGTTTTTT.

CDR3 amino acids: CASSLVGSGQPQHF. CDR3 in DNA: TGTGCCAGCAGCCTCGTTGGGTCGGGTCAGCCCCAGCATTTT. The chain joins TRBV28 to TRBJ1-5; D is uncertain. The germline V gene encodes CDR1 MDHEN and CDR2 SYDVKM. V was cut by 6 bases and J by 6 bases, with 15 bases left in between. The CDR3 contains 14 residues.

This chain links TRBV5-6 with TRBJ2-1, with a weak D call TRBD2 (6 bases). Trimming removed 5 bases from V and 12 bases from J, with 12 bases in between. Germline CDR1 SGHDT, CDR2 YYEEEE. The CDR3 contains 11 residues. CDR3 sequence reads: CASSSGRGQFF. The CDR3 coding sequence is TGTGCCAGCAGTTCGGGGCGGGGGCAGTTCTTC.

V is TRBV28 and J is TRBJ2-1; 8 nucleotides line up with TRBD2. V shed 6 bases and J 0 bases; nucleotides not matched to a gene: 7. The length of the CDR3 is 16 residues. Germline V lookup: CDR1 MDHEN, CDR2 SYDVKM. The CDR3 DNA follows: TGTGCCAGCAGGCCACTAGCGGAAAGCTCCTACAATGAGCAGTTCTTC. Its translation is CASRPLAESSYNEQFF.

The chain couples TRBV30 to TRBJ1-3; D not certain. CDR3 length: 14 amino acids. V was shortened by 0 bases and J by 8 bases, with 14 bases between the two germline ends. Looked up from germline, CDR1 is GTSNPN and CDR2 is SVGIG (reference sequence). The CDR3 reads CAWSVGSGLDTIYF. CDR3 nucleotides: TGTGCCTGGAGTGTAGGATCTGGGTTAGACACCATATATTTT.

The chain couples TRBV7-9 to TRBJ1-1; D gene uncertain. Trimming cost V 4 bases and J 6 bases, with 18 bases left between them. CDR3 size: 15 residues. Germline values: CDR1 SEHNR, CDR2 FQNEAQ (reference sequence). CDR3 DNA: TGTGCCAGCAGCTCCCCTCACGATCGCTCTGCTGAAGCTTTCTTT. Encoded protein: CASSSPHDRSAEAFF.

The J gene is TRBJ2-3, the V gene TRBV28; 7 bases match TRBD1. CDR1 and CDR2 from the germline V gene are MDHEN and SYDVKM. J was trimmed by 1 base and V by 6 bases; bases with no gene match: 7. The CDR3 runs 15 residues. The CDR3 is CASSDPGQRTDTQYF. The CDR3, as DNA: TGTGCCAGCAGCGATCCGGGACAGCGCACAGATACGCAGTATTTT.

CDR3 amino acids: CASELAGVSDTQYF. CDR3 DNA: TGTGCCAGTGAACTAGCGGGAGTATCCGATACGCAGTATTTT. The chain combines TRBV19 with TRBJ2-3; 11 bases align to TRBD2. The CDR3 length is 14 residues. After removal of 8 bases from V and 6 bases from J, the junction contained 7 bases not matched to a gene. Germline lookup yields CDR1 LNHDA and CDR2 SQIVND (reference sequence).

As for this clone: The same CDR3 is also encoded by other DNA sequences in this sample. This chain connects TRBV11-2 to TRBJ2-7; no clear D gene. Germline V lookup: CDR1 SGHAT, CDR2 FQNNGV. V gave up 1 base and J gave up 4 bases, with 2 bases separating them. The CDR3 has 11 residues. CDR3 nucleotide sequence: TGTGCCAGCAGCTTAGTGTACGAGCAGTACTTC. Amino acid sequence: CASSLVYEQYF. The full variable domain, completed using reference TRBV11-2 and TRBJ2-7, is EAGVAQSPRYKIIEKRQSVAFWCNPISGHATLYWYQQILGQGPKLLIQFQNNGVVDDSQLPKDRFSAERLKGVDSTLKIQPAKLEDSAVYLCASSLVYEQYFGPGTRLTVT.

The V and J genes are TRBV30 and TRBJ2-7; a weak D match, TRBD1 (6 bases). V lost 4 bases and J 1 base, leaving 14 bases between the germline ends. CDR1 is GTSNPN and CDR2 is SVGIG in the germline V gene (reference sequence). This CDR3 is 14 amino acids long. The CDR3 DNA reads as TGTGCCTGGATCGCTATACAGGGTTCCTACGAGCAGTACTTC. This gives the protein CAWIAIQGSYEQYF.